These T cell receptor beta chains were read from a single sample in a study of T cells after yellow fever vaccination. TCRdb re-derived calls from the 5' RACE reads in MiXCR, one entry per CDR3 protein. This sample yields hundreds of thousands of distinct CDR3 sequences, of which more than 9% are seen a single time; about 16% belongs to the top ten. Material: PBMCs, obtained on the day of the yellow fever booster vaccination. The receptors shown here come from a man aged 30 to 45 who received the YFV17D yellow fever vaccine. CDR3s include the opening cysteine and the closing phenylalanine or tryptophan. D genes are given only for firm matches. The size entry is marked missing in some rows and otherwise reads once, few, many or a size class.

>TRBJ1-2|few|TRBD1|TRBV9
TGTGCCAGCAGCGGACAGGGTATTTATGGCTACACCTTC
CASSGQGIYGYTF
>TRBJ1-2|.|.|TRBV18
TGTGCCAGCTCACCGTACGAGGGAAAGGATGGCTACACCTTC
CASSPYEGKDGYTF
>TRBJ2-2|.|.|TRBV20-1
TGCAGTGGGGCGCCGGGAAACACCGGGGAGCTGTTTTTT
CSGAPGNTGELFF
>TRBJ2-3|few|.|TRBV3-1
TGTGCCAGCAGCCAACTGAAGAGATCTAGCACAGATACGCAGTATTTT
CASSQLKRSSTDTQYF
>TRBJ2-7|.|.|TRBV7-6
TGTGCCAGCAGCCCTACCCACAGGGCCTACGAGCAGTACTTC
CASSPTHRAYEQYF
>TRBJ2-1|.|TRBD2|TRBV5-1
TGCGCCAGCAGCTTCCCTAGCGGGATAAGATTTAGCTCCTACAATGAGCAGTTCTTC
CASSFPSGIRFSSYNEQFF
>TRBJ2-1|few|TRBD2|TRBV20-1
TGCAGTGGGTTATCTGCGGGCCGGGGGGCCTACAATGAGCAGTTCTTC
CSGLSAGRGAYNEQFF
>TRBJ1-1|many|.|TRBV28
TGTGCCAGCTTCTCTGAGGTGAACACTGAAGCTTTCTTT
CASFSEVNTEAFF
>TRBJ2-2|few|.|TRBV4-3
TGCGCCAGCACCCGGATTTCGGGTTCCGGGGAGCTGTTTTTT
CASTRISGSGELFF
>TRBJ1-3|.|.|TRBV4-2
TGTGCCAGCAGCCCCCAAGGATGGGCTGGAAACACCATATATTTT
CASSPQGWAGNTIYF
>TRBJ2-7|few|TRBD2|TRBV29-1
TGCAGCGTGACTAGCGGGAGCGGGTACGAGCAGTACTTC
CSVTSGSGYEQYF
>TRBJ2-1|.|.|TRBV2
TGTGCCAGCATCGCTGTGTTTGAGGACAATGAGCAGTTCTTC
CASIAVFEDNEQFF
>TRBJ2-6|.|TRBD1|TRBV29-1
TGCAGCGTTGAAGATCGAGGGCCAGGGGGCGTGTATGGGGCCAACGTCCTGACTTTC
CSVEDRGPGGVYGANVLTF
>TRBJ2-3|.|TRBD1|TRBV5-1
TGCGCCAGCAGCTTCAGGGGGCGCGGTACAGATACGCAGTATTTT
CASSFRGRGTDTQYF
>TRBJ2-1|.|TRBD2|TRBV11-3
TGTGCCACTAGCGGGAGAAAGAATGAGCAGTTCTTC
CATSGRKNEQFF
>TRBJ1-3|.|TRBD1|TRBV7-2
TGTGCCAGCAGCCCAGGACAGGGGGCTACGGGAAACACCATATATTTT
CASSPGQGATGNTIYF
>TRBJ1-1|.|.|TRBV12-3/TRBV12-4
TGTGCCAGCGGTACATTGAACACTGAAGCTTTCTTT
CASGTLNTEAFF
>TRBJ1-5|few|TRBD1|TRBV9
TGTGCCAGCAGCTCGGGGACAGGGGGCGCGGGGAATCAGCCCCAGCATTTT
CASSSGTGGAGNQPQHF
>TRBJ1-2|few|.|TRBV20-1
TGCAGTGCTGCGGACAGACGATACTATGGCTACACCTTC
CSAADRRYYGYTF
>TRBJ2-5|few|.|TRBV11-2
TGTGCCACCGGCAGGGTGGGGGAGACCCAGTACTTC
CATGRVGETQYF
>TRBJ2-4|many|.|TRBV7-9
TGTGCCAGCAGCTGGGACACTAACAAAAACATTCAGTACTTC
CASSWDTNKNIQYF
>TRBJ2-2|few|TRBD1|TRBV15
TGTGCCACCAGCAGATACCCGGGACAGGGGAACACCGGGGAGCTGTTTTTT
CATSRYPGQGNTGELFF
>TRBJ2-1|.|.|TRBV9
TGTGCCAGCAGCGTACTTGAGGGAGGCGATGAGCAGTTCTTC
CASSVLEGGDEQFF
>TRBJ2-3|.|.|TRBV20-1
TGCAGTGCTAGAGATCCGGGCGGGTACACAGATACGCAGTATTTT
CSARDPGGYTDTQYF
>TRBJ2-1|.|.|TRBV25-1
TGTGCCAGCAGTGCCGGGAGTGAGCAGTTCTTC
CASSAGSEQFF
>TRBJ2-7|few|.|TRBV6-1
TGTGCCAGCAAAACACCGTTAGACCACGAGCAGTACTTC
CASKTPLDHEQYF
>TRBJ2-3|.|.|TRBV4-3
TGCGCCAGCAGCCAAGATCCGAGCGAGAGTGGTGAGGATACGCAGTATTTT
CASSQDPSESGEDTQYF
>TRBJ2-7|few|TRBD2|TRBV20-1
TGCAGTGCTAGAGATTTGACTAGCGGGAGGGCCGGGTCCTACGAGCAGTACTTC
CSARDLTSGRAGSYEQYF
>TRBJ2-3|.|.|TRBV5-6
TGTGCCAGCAGCTGGGGTATGACCAGCACAGATACGCAGTATTTT
CASSWGMTSTDTQYF
>TRBJ1-1|.|.|TRBV19
TGTGCCAGTGGACAACCAGGGAACAGGGTGGGGAGGACTGAAGCTTTCTTT
CASGQPGNRVGRTEAFF
>TRBJ2-7|many|.|TRBV10-2
TGCGCCAGCAGTGAGTCGGGGACCGTCGACGAGCAGTACTTC
CASSESGTVDEQYF
>TRBJ2-7|.|.|TRBV29-1
TGCAGCGTTCTACGGGGATCGTACGAGCAGTACTTC
CSVLRGSYEQYF
>TRBJ2-7|many|.|TRBV3-1
TGTGCCAGCAGCCCGGGTCTCCGGAGCTCCTACGAGCAGTACTTC
CASSPGLRSSYEQYF
>TRBJ2-3|.|.|TRBV20-1
TGCAGTGCTAGAGTCGGTCACCCAGATACGCAGTATTTT
CSARVGHPDTQYF
>TRBJ1-3|few|.|TRBV20-1
TGCAGTGCTAGGGATGCGGGTAGTCCTGGAAACACCATATATTTT
CSARDAGSPGNTIYF
>TRBJ2-1|many|TRBD2|TRBV5-1
TGCGCCAGCAGCTTGGAGTCTAGCGGGATGAATGAGCAGTTCTTC
CASSLESSGMNEQFF
>TRBJ1-1|.|TRBD1|TRBV7-9
TGTGCCAGCAGCTTAACAGGGGAGGATGAAGCTTTCTTT
CASSLTGEDEAFF
>TRBJ2-4|.|.|TRBV4-2
TGTGCCAGCAACTTGGGGGTGGGCGAGGAGGTCAAAAACATTCAGTACTTC
CASNLGVGEEVKNIQYF
>TRBJ2-3|few|TRBD2|TRBV6-1
TGTGCCAGCAGAAAGCGGGACGTTTGGAATACGCAGTATTTT
CASRKRDVWNTQYF
>TRBJ2-2|.|TRBD1|TRBV7-8
TGTGCCAGCAGCGAAACGACAGGGGGGATTGCCGGGGAGCCGTTTTTT
CASSETTGGIAGEPFF
>TRBJ2-3|.|.|TRBV6-4
TGTGCCAGCAGTGCCAGGGGTAGTAAAGATACGCAGTATTTT
CASSARGSKDTQYF
>TRBJ2-1|few|.|TRBV12-3/TRBV12-4
TGTGCCAGCAGTTTAGGCCCCCTAGGGAACAATGAGCAGTTCTTC
CASSLGPLGNNEQFF
>TRBJ2-7|few|.|TRBV20-1
TGCAGTGCTAGAGAGGGGGGACAGTACGAGCAGTACTTC
CSAREGGQYEQYF
>TRBJ1-5|.|.|TRBV14
TGTGCCAGCAGCCAAGTTGCCAGGGGAGGCAATCAGCCCCAGCATTTT
CASSQVARGGNQPQHF
>TRBJ2-1|few|TRBD2|TRBV5-1
TGCGCCAGCAGCTCGTTAGCGGGTGGGAAGTACAATGAGCAGTTCTTC
CASSSLAGGKYNEQFF
>TRBJ2-5|.|TRBD1|TRBV20-1
TGCAGTGCTTGGGGACAGCCACCACAAGAGACCCAGTACTTC
CSAWGQPPQETQYF
>TRBJ2-4|few|TRBD1|TRBV28
TGTGCCAGCAGTCCACGGACAGGGTTGAACATTCAGTACTTC
CASSPRTGLNIQYF
>TRBJ2-5|few|TRBD2|TRBV27
TGTGCCAGTTCCTCCAACTATAAAACGGGGGGCCAAGAGACCCAGTACTTC
CASSSNYKTGGQETQYF
>TRBJ2-5|.|.|TRBV18
TGTGCCAGCTCACCACCGTTTAGAACCCTCTTATACCAAGAGACCCAGTACTTC
CASSPPFRTLLYQETQYF